This T cell receptor beta chain was found in a study of beta chain features in type 1 diabetes. Findings and limits, study-wide: Within each of all four CD4+ subsets, Type 1 diabetes patients had TCRB CDR3s that were moderately but significantly shorter. Small HLA sub-analyses could not settle whether HLA shapes TCRB rearrangement.

Every bit of the isolated RNA underwent reverse transcription, so sequencing read expressed TCRB transcripts. Libraries were prepared by immunoSEQ multiplex PCR; TCRdb keeps only in-frame clonotypes and omits some of them. The sample yields under 800,000 clones, about 14% seen once. V lost 0 bases and J 2 bases, leaving 6 bases between the germline ends. CDR3 length equals 14 residues. Germline-derived CDR1 and CDR2 are SGDLS and YYNGEE. As for this clone: The antigen remains unidentified. Other DNA sequences of this sample code for an identical CDR3.

Sequencing was done on a sample of naive CD4+ T cells from blood. The clonotype was recovered from a man younger than 35 in good health. The chain is built from TRBV9 and TRBJ2-1; D remains ambiguous. The DNA of the CDR3 is TGTGCCAGCAGCGTAGCTGGGACCTACAATGAGCAGTTCTTC. It is translated as CASSVAGTYNEQFF.